This entry describes one TCR beta chain. The sample comes from a study of T cell changes during pregnancy in multiple sclerosis. Profiling relied on immunoSEQ multiplex PCR, and the TCRdb table lists in-frame clones only, not all of them. Of roughly 34,000 clones listed, roughly 88% are singletons. J gave up 3 bases and V 2 bases, and 6 bases lay outside the gene matches. From germline, CDR1 is SGHVS and CDR2 FQNEAQ. The CDR3 length is 17 residues. The receptor was isolated from a female donor in good health, enrolled as a control in a pregnancy study. Sample: peripheral blood, taken in the second trimester of pregnancy. The chain joins TRBV7-8 to TRBJ2-2; 10 bases match TRBD2. CDR3 sequence (DNA): TGTGCCAGCAGCTTATTTAAGCGGGGGGGTTACACCGGGGAGCTGTTTTTT. This encodes CASSLFKRGGYTGELFF.